These T cell receptor beta chains were read from a single sample in a study of blood T cell repertoires in COVID-19. The repertoire was sequenced with immunoSEQ multiplex PCR; TCRdb's copy has only in-frame clones and lacks some. The repertoire includes roughly 330,000 clones, roughly nine tenths of them detected once, and roughly 6.5% sits in the top ten. Sequencing was carried out using peripheral blood. All receptors come from a young man who had recovered from COVID-19. CDR3s include the opening cysteine and the closing phenylalanine or tryptophan. Fields, in order: D gene, CDR3 length, J gene, V gene, clone size, CDR3 protein, CDR3 DNA. A D gene is named only where the DNA matches it firmly. Clone sizes are given selectively: once, few, many, or a class where the clone is expanded.

D gene: TRBD2
CDR3 length: 15
J gene: TRBJ2-3
V gene: TRBV7-2
clone size: NA
CDR3 protein: CASSSEGLAGVTQYF
CDR3 DNA: TGTGCCAGCAGCTCCGAGGGACTAGCGGGGGTTACGCAGTATTTT

D gene: TRBD2
CDR3 length: 18
J gene: TRBJ2-6
V gene: TRBV10-3
clone size: NA
CDR3 protein: CAISEWGLAGAGANVLTF
CDR3 DNA: TGTGCCATCAGTGAGTGGGGACTAGCGGGAGCCGGGGCCAACGTCCTGACTTTC

D gene: NA
CDR3 length: 12
J gene: TRBJ2-3
V gene: TRBV5-4
clone size: NA
CDR3 protein: CASSLAPDTQYF
CDR3 DNA: TGTGCCAGCAGCTTGGCTCCAGATACGCAGTATTTT

D gene: TRBD1
CDR3 length: 15
J gene: TRBJ2-1
V gene: TRBV5-1
clone size: NA
CDR3 protein: CASSPTGAVDNEQFF
CDR3 DNA: TGCGCCAGCAGCCCCACAGGGGCTGTAGACAATGAGCAGTTCTTC

D gene: TRBD1
CDR3 length: 14
J gene: TRBJ1-5
V gene: TRBV18
clone size: NA
CDR3 protein: CASSPDRGNQPQHF
CDR3 DNA: TGTGCCAGCTCACCGGACAGGGGCAATCAGCCCCAGCATTTT

D gene: NA
CDR3 length: 16
J gene: TRBJ2-7
V gene: TRBV19
clone size: NA
CDR3 protein: CASSITSGGGTYEQYF
CDR3 DNA: TGTGCCAGTAGTATTACATCAGGGGGAGGAACCTACGAGCAGTACTTC

D gene: NA
CDR3 length: 14
J gene: TRBJ1-4
V gene: TRBV11-2
clone size: NA
CDR3 protein: CASSPNQGGEKLFF
CDR3 DNA: TGTGCCAGCAGCCCTAATCAAGGGGGAGAAAAACTGTTTTTT

D gene: NA
CDR3 length: 13
J gene: TRBJ2-1
V gene: TRBV10-1
clone size: NA
CDR3 protein: CASSVTAVDEQFF
CDR3 DNA: TGCGCCAGCAGTGTGACGGCGGTCGATGAGCAGTTCTTC

D gene: NA
CDR3 length: 14
J gene: TRBJ2-5
V gene: TRBV5-4
clone size: NA
CDR3 protein: CASSPSPSQETQYF
CDR3 DNA: TGTGCCAGCAGCCCGTCCCCTTCCCAAGAGACCCAGTACTTC

D gene: NA
CDR3 length: 14
J gene: TRBJ1-1
V gene: TRBV5-1
clone size: NA
CDR3 protein: CASSFGVLNTEAFF
CDR3 DNA: TGCGCCAGCAGCTTCGGGGTCCTGAACACTGAAGCTTTCTTT

D gene: TRBD1
CDR3 length: 15
J gene: TRBJ1-1
V gene: TRBV10-3
clone size: once
CDR3 protein: CAISWDRNTNTEAFF
CDR3 DNA: TGTGCCATCAGTTGGGACAGGAACACTAACACTGAAGCTTTCTTT

D gene: NA
CDR3 length: 16
J gene: TRBJ1-6
V gene: TRBV9
clone size: NA
CDR3 protein: CASSVGAGANNSPLHF
CDR3 DNA: TGTGCCAGCAGCGTAGGGGCAGGGGCGAATAATTCACCCCTCCACTTT

D gene: NA
CDR3 length: 13
J gene: TRBJ1-2
V gene: TRBV6-2/TRBV6-3
clone size: few
CDR3 protein: CASSYGRNYGYTF
CDR3 DNA: TGTGCCAGCAGTTACGGCAGAAACTATGGCTACACCTTC

D gene: TRBD2
CDR3 length: 13
J gene: TRBJ2-2
V gene: TRBV12-3/TRBV12-4
clone size: NA
CDR3 protein: CAIGRRAGGELFF
CDR3 DNA: TGTGCCATCGGGAGGAGGGCCGGCGGGGAGCTGTTTTTT

D gene: NA
CDR3 length: 15
J gene: TRBJ2-5
V gene: TRBV7-6
clone size: NA
CDR3 protein: CASSKVEGPQETQYF
CDR3 DNA: TGTGCCAGCAGCAAAGTGGAGGGCCCTCAAGAGACCCAGTACTTC

D gene: NA
CDR3 length: 16
J gene: TRBJ2-1
V gene: TRBV3-1/TRBV3-2
clone size: NA
CDR3 protein: CASSQDGGYPYNEQFF
CDR3 DNA: TGTGCCAGCAGCCAAGACGGGGGTTACCCCTACAATGAGCAGTTCTTC

D gene: NA
CDR3 length: 15
J gene: TRBJ1-6
V gene: TRBV11-2
clone size: NA
CDR3 protein: CASSPLANSNSPLHF
CDR3 DNA: TGTGCCAGCAGCCCTCTCGCAAACAGTAATTCACCCCTCCACTTT

D gene: TRBD2
CDR3 length: 15
J gene: TRBJ2-7
V gene: TRBV5-6
clone size: NA
CDR3 protein: CASSSPGLAYYEQYF
CDR3 DNA: TGTGCCAGCAGCTCACCGGGACTAGCGTACTACGAGCAGTACTTC

D gene: TRBD2
CDR3 length: 15
J gene: TRBJ2-2
V gene: TRBV2
clone size: NA
CDR3 protein: CASSGDYANTGELFF
CDR3 DNA: TGTGCCAGCAGTGGGGACTACGCGAACACCGGGGAGCTGTTTTTT

D gene: TRBD2
CDR3 length: 13
J gene: TRBJ2-7
V gene: TRBV19
clone size: few
CDR3 protein: CASRTSATYEQYF
CDR3 DNA: TGTGCCAGTCGGACTAGCGCTACCTACGAGCAGTACTTC

D gene: NA
CDR3 length: 17
J gene: TRBJ1-6
V gene: TRBV19
clone size: few
CDR3 protein: CASSSATGTAGGSPLHF
CDR3 DNA: TGTGCCAGTAGCTCGGCTACCGGGACGGCCGGGGGTTCACCCCTCCACTTT

D gene: TRBD1
CDR3 length: 16
J gene: TRBJ2-2
V gene: TRBV5-4
clone size: few
CDR3 protein: CASSSAGTGVTGELFF
CDR3 DNA: TGTGCCAGCAGCTCCGCCGGGACAGGGGTAACCGGGGAGCTGTTTTTT

D gene: NA
CDR3 length: 16
J gene: TRBJ2-3
V gene: TRBV4-1
clone size: once
CDR3 protein: CASSQEPAGLTDTQYF
CDR3 DNA: TGCGCCAGCAGCCAAGAACCGGCGGGCCTCACAGATACGCAGTATTTT

D gene: TRBD1
CDR3 length: 16
J gene: TRBJ1-2
V gene: TRBV2
clone size: NA
CDR3 protein: CASSLRRTGLNYGYTF
CDR3 DNA: TGTGCCAGCAGTCTTAGAAGGACAGGGTTAAACTATGGCTACACCTTC

D gene: NA
CDR3 length: 13
J gene: TRBJ1-1
V gene: TRBV27
clone size: NA
CDR3 protein: CASSFLGRTEAFF
CDR3 DNA: TGTGCCAGCAGTTTCTTGGGGCGCACTGAAGCTTTCTTT

D gene: NA
CDR3 length: 19
J gene: TRBJ1-1
V gene: TRBV6-1
clone size: few
CDR3 protein: CASSEMALSRTAMNTEAFF
CDR3 DNA: TGTGCCAGCAGTGAAATGGCCTTAAGCAGGACAGCTATGAACACTGAAGCTTTCTTT

D gene: NA
CDR3 length: 14
J gene: TRBJ2-7
V gene: TRBV15
clone size: NA
CDR3 protein: CATSRFLEAYEQYF
CDR3 DNA: TGTGCCACCAGCAGATTTCTGGAGGCCTACGAGCAGTACTTC

D gene: NA
CDR3 length: 16
J gene: TRBJ1-2
V gene: TRBV5-1
clone size: NA
CDR3 protein: CASSLGAARGEYGYTF
CDR3 DNA: TGCGCCAGCAGCTTGGGAGCGGCCCGGGGAGAATATGGCTACACCTTC

D gene: NA
CDR3 length: 13
J gene: TRBJ1-5
V gene: TRBV12-3/TRBV12-4
clone size: NA
CDR3 protein: CASSRQSNQPQHF
CDR3 DNA: TGTGCCAGCAGTAGACAGAGCAATCAGCCCCAGCATTTT

D gene: NA
CDR3 length: 13
J gene: TRBJ2-5
V gene: TRBV5-6
clone size: NA
CDR3 protein: CASNFGGWETQYF
CDR3 DNA: TGTGCCAGCAATTTCGGCGGTTGGGAGACCCAGTACTTC

D gene: TRBD1
CDR3 length: 15
J gene: TRBJ2-7
V gene: TRBV18
clone size: NA
CDR3 protein: CASSPPTGASIEQYF
CDR3 DNA: TGTGCCAGCTCACCACCGACAGGGGCGTCTATCGAGCAGTACTTC

D gene: NA
CDR3 length: 17
J gene: TRBJ2-5
V gene: TRBV7-6
clone size: few
CDR3 protein: CASSLEGGRGWQETQYF
CDR3 DNA: TGTGCCAGCAGCTTAGAGGGTGGCAGGGGTTGGCAAGAGACCCAGTACTTC

D gene: NA
CDR3 length: 14
J gene: TRBJ1-1
V gene: TRBV19
clone size: NA
CDR3 protein: CASSTILEDTEAFF
CDR3 DNA: TGTGCCAGTAGTACGATCCTCGAGGACACTGAAGCTTTCTTT

D gene: NA
CDR3 length: 14
J gene: TRBJ2-7
V gene: TRBV7-9
clone size: once
CDR3 protein: CASSFPLQGPEQYF
CDR3 DNA: TGTGCCAGCAGCTTCCCGTTACAGGGCCCCGAGCAGTACTTC

D gene: TRBD1
CDR3 length: 14
J gene: TRBJ2-5
V gene: TRBV6-6
clone size: NA
CDR3 protein: CASSSGQGQETQYF
CDR3 DNA: TGTGCCAGCAGTTCCGGACAGGGACAAGAGACCCAGTACTTC